Detailed here is one TCR beta chain. Its antigen is currently unknown. These data are taken from a study of cytomegalovirus exposure and HLA in healthy donors. Study-level results: TCR beta V- and J-gene trimming, according to a later analysis, was linked to a missense DCLRE1C variant.

PCR employed 60 Vbeta and 13 Jbeta primers. Sequenced by immunoSEQ multiplex PCR; TCRdb stores in-frame clones only, minus some. The data show roughly 150,000 clones, about two thirds seen once. This CDR3 contains 16 residues. Trimming removed 4 bases from V and 2 bases from J; junction bases left unmatched: 9. From germline, CDR1 is SGDLS and CDR2 YYNGEE. The chain has TRBV9 and TRBJ1-5, with 7 bases identical to TRBD1. Sample: PBMCs. This receptor was taken from a man aged 60-69 years in good health and CMV-seronegative. CDR3 residues: CASSPTGAGGNQPQHF. For the CDR3, the DNA is TGTGCCAGCAGCCCCACAGGGGCGGGTGGCAATCAGCCCCAGCATTTT.